The clone carrying this T cell receptor (beta chain) was observed a few times. This sample stems from a study of graft-versus-host responses after intestinal transplantation. CDR1 SGHNT and CDR2 YYREEE come from the germline V gene (reference sequence). CDR3 length equals 14 residues. Losses at the gene ends were 4 bases for V and 7 bases for J; bases not matched to a gene: 4. Study-level findings and limits: Detected in recipient marrow were GvH clones, some of which were first observed in ileum or blood.

The data were produced by immunoSEQ multiplex PCR, yet TCRdb's version contains in-frame clones alone and is incomplete. The sample consists of thousands of clones, roughly 29% of them appearing once. This chain uses TRBV5-4 with TRBJ1-5; TRBD1 matches 11 bases. This sequence originates from a human patient who received an intestinal transplant. Sequencing used alloreactive CD4+ T cells from a mixed lymphocyte reaction culture, obtained before intestinal transplant. Subset given: CFSE-low proliferating T cells sorted from roughly 6-day pre-transplant mixed lymphocyte reaction (GvH or HvG direction). CDR3 in DNA: TGTGCCAGCAGCCTGGACAGGGGGCGGCAGCCCCAGCATTTT. This translates into CASSLDRGRQPQHF.